The rows below give T cell receptor beta chains drawn from one sample of a study of a mutant IDH1 vaccine in newly diagnosed glioma. Sequencing was performed with immunoSEQ multiplex PCR; in TCRdb, only in-frame clones are kept and a portion is missing. The sample records around 94,000 clones, nearly 90% being singletons. For these TCRs, the target antigens are not known. Sample: PBMCs, taken from a glioma patient whose treatment included an IDH1 peptide vaccine. These receptors were collected from a woman in her forties or fifties with glioma. CDR3s include the opening cysteine and the closing phenylalanine or tryptophan. Each record gives: J gene, D gene, clone size, V gene, CDR3 protein, CDR3 DNA. A D gene is named only where the DNA matches it firmly. Part of the rows lack a size; the others show once, few, many or a class for expanded clones.

j_gene: TRBJ2-1; d_gene: TRBD2; abundance: .; v_gene: TRBV14; CDR3aa: CASSQDRGRARDEQFF; CDR3nt: TGTGCCAGCAGCCAAGATCGGGGGAGGGCCAGGGATGAGCAGTTCTTC
j_gene: TRBJ2-2; d_gene: TRBD2; abundance: .; v_gene: TRBV6-6; CDR3aa: CASSQRGPNPGELFF; CDR3nt: TGTGCCAGCAGTCAGCGGGGCCCAAATCCCGGGGAGCTGTTTTTT
j_gene: TRBJ1-5; d_gene: .; abundance: .; v_gene: TRBV10-3; CDR3aa: CARGDQPQHF; CDR3nt: TGTGCCAGAGGGGACCAGCCCCAGCATTTT
j_gene: TRBJ2-2; d_gene: TRBD2; abundance: .; v_gene: TRBV28; CDR3aa: CASSLWLAGITGELFF; CDR3nt: TGTGCCAGCAGCCTATGGTTAGCGGGAATTACCGGGGAGCTGTTTTTT
j_gene: TRBJ2-3; d_gene: .; abundance: .; v_gene: TRBV7-9; CDR3aa: CASSASTDTQYF; CDR3nt: TGTGCCAGCAGCGCCTCCACAGATACGCAGTATTTT
j_gene: TRBJ2-2; d_gene: .; abundance: once; v_gene: TRBV30; CDR3aa: CAWTRTDHTGELFF; CDR3nt: TGTGCCTGGACAAGGACAGACCACACCGGGGAGCTGTTTTTT
j_gene: TRBJ2-2; d_gene: .; abundance: .; v_gene: TRBV10-3; CDR3aa: CAISERGETTGELFF; CDR3nt: TGTGCCATCAGTGAGAGAGGAGAGACGACCGGGGAGCTGTTTTTT
j_gene: TRBJ2-7; d_gene: TRBD2; abundance: once; v_gene: TRBV5-6; CDR3aa: CASSLARASGTYEQYF; CDR3nt: TGTGCCAGCAGCTTGGCCCGAGCTAGCGGGACCTACGAGCAGTACTTC
j_gene: TRBJ2-3; d_gene: .; abundance: .; v_gene: TRBV21-1; CDR3aa: CASSKALAERDDDTQYF; CDR3nt: TGTGCCAGCAGCAAAGCGCTCGCGGAGCGGGACGACGATACGCAGTATTTT
j_gene: TRBJ1-1; d_gene: .; abundance: few; v_gene: TRBV6-5; CDR3aa: CASSYSTGRTEAFF; CDR3nt: TGTGCCAGCAGTTACTCAACAGGGCGGACGGAAGCTTTCTTT
j_gene: TRBJ2-5; d_gene: .; abundance: .; v_gene: TRBV5-5; CDR3aa: CASKSELLQETQYF; CDR3nt: TGTGCCAGCAAAAGCGAACTCCTCCAGGAGACCCAGTACTTC
j_gene: TRBJ1-3; d_gene: .; abundance: .; v_gene: TRBV2; CDR3aa: CAISGTTGNTIYF; CDR3nt: TGTGCCATCTCAGGGACTACTGGAAACACCATATATTTT
j_gene: TRBJ2-2; d_gene: .; abundance: .; v_gene: TRBV4-1; CDR3aa: CASSQDGVAGELFF; CDR3nt: TGCGCCAGCAGCCAAGATGGGGTTGCGGGGGAGCTGTTTTTT
j_gene: TRBJ2-7; d_gene: .; abundance: .; v_gene: TRBV29-1; CDR3aa: CSVGPGGSEQYF; CDR3nt: TGCAGCGTCGGGCCAGGGGGGTCCGAGCAGTACTTC
j_gene: TRBJ1-2; d_gene: .; abundance: .; v_gene: TRBV6-5; CDR3aa: CASITRDGGYTF; CDR3nt: TGTGCCAGCATAACAAGGGACGGCGGCTACACCTTC
j_gene: TRBJ2-7; d_gene: .; abundance: .; v_gene: TRBV7-9; CDR3aa: CASSLGSSLEQYF; CDR3nt: TGTGCCAGCAGCTTAGGTTCGTCCTTGGAGCAGTACTTC
j_gene: TRBJ1-6; d_gene: .; abundance: .; v_gene: TRBV27; CDR3aa: CASSKGSFGRNSPLHF; CDR3nt: TGTGCCAGCAGTAAGGGGTCCTTCGGGCGGAATTCACCCCTCCACTTT
j_gene: TRBJ2-7; d_gene: TRBD1; abundance: .; v_gene: TRBV5-1; CDR3aa: CASGTGGTGQYF; CDR3nt: TGCGCCAGTGGGACAGGGGGTACCGGCCAGTACTTC
j_gene: TRBJ2-3; d_gene: TRBD2; abundance: .; v_gene: TRBV7-3; CDR3aa: CASSLMGSGSRTDTQYF; CDR3nt: TGTGCCAGCAGCTTAATGGGTAGCGGGAGTAGGACAGATACGCAGTATTTT
j_gene: TRBJ2-7; d_gene: .; abundance: .; v_gene: TRBV18; CDR3aa: CASSPLEGGYEQYF; CDR3nt: TGTGCCAGCTCACCGCTCGAGGGAGGCTACGAGCAGTACTTC
j_gene: TRBJ2-1; d_gene: .; abundance: .; v_gene: TRBV29-1; CDR3aa: CSVDTGGFEQFF; CDR3nt: TGCAGCGTTGATACGGGGGGCTTTGAGCAGTTCTTC
j_gene: TRBJ1-2; d_gene: .; abundance: .; v_gene: TRBV11-2; CDR3aa: CASSPLTGRSLYGYTF; CDR3nt: TGTGCCAGCAGCCCCCTTACAGGGAGATCCCTCTATGGCTACACCTTC
j_gene: TRBJ2-1; d_gene: .; abundance: .; v_gene: TRBV6-6; CDR3aa: CASGRSRDNEQFF; CDR3nt: TGTGCCAGTGGCCGCTCGAGGGACAATGAGCAGTTCTTC
j_gene: TRBJ1-2; d_gene: TRBD1; abundance: .; v_gene: TRBV27; CDR3aa: CASRETGAGYGYTF; CDR3nt: TGTGCCAGCAGAGAGACAGGGGCCGGATATGGCTACACCTTC
j_gene: TRBJ2-1; d_gene: .; abundance: .; v_gene: TRBV27; CDR3aa: CASGYNRNGEQFF; CDR3nt: TGTGCCAGCGGATACAATCGAAACGGTGAGCAGTTCTTC
j_gene: TRBJ2-7; d_gene: .; abundance: .; v_gene: TRBV11-1; CDR3aa: CASSLTETGGFYEQYF; CDR3nt: TGTGCCAGCAGCTTAACGGAGACGGGTGGGTTCTACGAGCAGTACTTC
j_gene: TRBJ2-7; d_gene: TRBD1; abundance: .; v_gene: TRBV30; CDR3aa: CALTGGTYEQYF; CDR3nt: TGTGCCTTGACAGGGGGTACCTACGAGCAGTACTTC
j_gene: TRBJ1-2; d_gene: TRBD1; abundance: .; v_gene: TRBV19; CDR3aa: CASSGTGTGSFGYTF; CDR3nt: TGTGCCAGTAGTGGGACCGGGACAGGTTCATTTGGCTACACCTTC
j_gene: TRBJ2-7; d_gene: .; abundance: .; v_gene: TRBV2; CDR3aa: CASSVSYEQYF; CDR3nt: TGTGCCAGCAGTGTCTCCTACGAGCAGTACTTC
j_gene: TRBJ1-1; d_gene: .; abundance: .; v_gene: TRBV11-2; CDR3aa: CASSLWVENTEAFF; CDR3nt: TGTGCCAGCAGCTTATGGGTAGAGAACACTGAAGCTTTCTTT
j_gene: TRBJ2-3; d_gene: TRBD2; abundance: .; v_gene: TRBV5-1; CDR3aa: CASSFLSSSGRGHDTQYF; CDR3nt: TGCGCCAGCAGCTTCCTTTCTTCTAGCGGGAGGGGACACGATACGCAGTATTTT
j_gene: TRBJ2-7; d_gene: .; abundance: once; v_gene: TRBV12-5; CDR3aa: CASGLGLTRYSYEQYF; CDR3nt: TGTGCTAGTGGTTTGGGCCTGACACGCTACTCCTACGAGCAGTACTTC
j_gene: TRBJ2-7; d_gene: TRBD1; abundance: once; v_gene: TRBV4-1; CDR3aa: CASSQGTGTGVDEQYF; CDR3nt: TGCGCCAGCAGCCAAGGCACCGGGACAGGGGTCGACGAGCAGTACTTC
j_gene: TRBJ1-3; d_gene: TRBD1; abundance: .; v_gene: TRBV7-9; CDR3aa: CASSLRVGGQVVNTIYF; CDR3nt: TGTGCCAGCAGCTTGAGGGTAGGGGGACAGGTCGTGAACACCATATATTTT
j_gene: TRBJ2-2; d_gene: .; abundance: .; v_gene: TRBV5-1; CDR3aa: CASSWGTGELFF; CDR3nt: TGCGCCAGCAGCTGGGGGACCGGGGAGCTGTTTTTT
j_gene: TRBJ2-1; d_gene: TRBD2; abundance: .; v_gene: TRBV9; CDR3aa: CASSVDVASGIYNEQFF; CDR3nt: TGTGCCAGCAGCGTAGATGTGGCTAGCGGAATTTACAATGAGCAGTTCTTC
j_gene: TRBJ1-4; d_gene: .; abundance: .; v_gene: TRBV5-1; CDR3aa: CASSLGGGPTNEKLFF; CDR3nt: TGCGCCAGCAGTCTAGGAGGGGGACCAACTAATGAAAAACTGTTTTTT
j_gene: TRBJ2-7; d_gene: TRBD1; abundance: .; v_gene: TRBV5-1; CDR3aa: CASSLGERQGHEQYF; CDR3nt: TGCGCCAGCAGCTTGGGGGAGAGACAGGGCCACGAGCAGTACTTC
j_gene: TRBJ1-5; d_gene: TRBD1; abundance: .; v_gene: TRBV6-6; CDR3aa: CASRTGQGGNQPQHF; CDR3nt: TGTGCCAGCAGGACTGGACAGGGAGGCAATCAGCCCCAGCATTTT
j_gene: TRBJ2-2; d_gene: .; abundance: .; v_gene: TRBV18; CDR3aa: CASSPPGSSRGPGELFF; CDR3nt: TGTGCCAGCTCACCACCAGGGTCGAGCCGGGGGCCCGGGGAGCTGTTTTTT
j_gene: TRBJ1-1; d_gene: .; abundance: medium-sized; v_gene: TRBV25-1; CDR3aa: CASSVRTEAFF; CDR3nt: TGTGCCAGCAGTGTACGGACTGAAGCTTTCTTT
j_gene: TRBJ1-1; d_gene: .; abundance: once; v_gene: TRBV11-2; CDR3aa: CASSWGQGATFF; CDR3nt: .
j_gene: TRBJ2-4; d_gene: .; abundance: .; v_gene: TRBV28; CDR3aa: CASSLEGRGVAKNIQYF; CDR3nt: TGTGCCAGCAGTTTAGAAGGCAGGGGGGTTGCCAAAAACATTCAGTACTTC
j_gene: TRBJ2-1; d_gene: TRBD2; abundance: .; v_gene: TRBV6-5; CDR3aa: CASSSPGTSGSGEQFF; CDR3nt: TGTGCCAGCAGTTCCCCCGGGACTAGCGGGAGTGGTGAGCAGTTCTTC
j_gene: TRBJ1-5; d_gene: TRBD1; abundance: .; v_gene: TRBV6-5; CDR3aa: CASSYLTGANQPQHF; CDR3nt: TGTGCCAGCAGTTACCTGACAGGGGCTAATCAGCCCCAGCATTTT
j_gene: TRBJ2-7; d_gene: .; abundance: few; v_gene: TRBV7-9; CDR3aa: CASSLLGVYEQYF; CDR3nt: TGTGCCAGCAGCTTATTGGGGGTGTACGAGCAGTACTTC
j_gene: TRBJ2-4; d_gene: .; abundance: once; v_gene: TRBV6-5; CDR3aa: CASRGGLWDIQYF; CDR3nt: TGTGCCAGCAGGGGGGGACTCTGGGACATTCAGTACTTC
j_gene: TRBJ1-3; d_gene: .; abundance: .; v_gene: TRBV30; CDR3aa: CAWSVPGSGNTIYF; CDR3nt: TGTGCCTGGAGTGTACCTGGCTCTGGAAACACCATATATTTT
j_gene: TRBJ2-7; d_gene: .; abundance: .; v_gene: TRBV28; CDR3aa: CASSLPGIHEQYF; CDR3nt: TGTGCCAGCAGTTTACCAGGGATCCACGAGCAGTACTTC
j_gene: TRBJ1-6; d_gene: .; abundance: .; v_gene: TRBV5-5; CDR3aa: CASSLLLNNSPLHF; CDR3nt: TGTGCCAGCAGCTTGCTCCTTAATAATTCACCCCTCCACTTT
j_gene: TRBJ1-1; d_gene: .; abundance: .; v_gene: TRBV7-9; CDR3aa: CASSLDRNEAFF; CDR3nt: TGTGCCAGCAGCCTAGACAGAAATGAAGCTTTCTTT
j_gene: TRBJ2-5; d_gene: TRBD1; abundance: .; v_gene: TRBV4-1; CDR3aa: CASSLTGTGVETQYF; CDR3nt: TGCGCCAGCAGCCTTACCGGGACAGGGGTTGAGACCCAGTACTTC
j_gene: TRBJ1-1; d_gene: .; abundance: .; v_gene: TRBV28; CDR3aa: CASSLGGTWAEAFF; CDR3nt: TGTGCCAGCAGTTTAGGCGGTACTTGGGCTGAAGCTTTCTTT
j_gene: TRBJ2-5; d_gene: .; abundance: .; v_gene: TRBV7-7; CDR3aa: CASSPLQSTQYF; CDR3nt: TGTGCTAGCAGCCCCTTACAAAGTACCCAGTACTTC
j_gene: TRBJ2-5; d_gene: TRBD1; abundance: .; v_gene: TRBV14; CDR3aa: CASSVTGGEETQYF; CDR3nt: TGTGCCAGCAGCGTGACAGGGGGGGAGGAGACCCAGTACTTC
j_gene: TRBJ1-6; d_gene: .; abundance: .; v_gene: TRBV5-6; CDR3aa: CASSLAGDNYNSPLHF; CDR3nt: TGTGCCAGCAGCTTGGCGGGGGACAACTATAATTCACCCCTCCACTTT
j_gene: TRBJ1-2; d_gene: .; abundance: once; v_gene: TRBV5-6; CDR3aa: CASSFGGRIVSGYTF; CDR3nt: TGTGCCAGCAGCTTCGGGGGGCGCATCGTCTCTGGCTACACCTTC
j_gene: TRBJ1-4; d_gene: .; abundance: .; v_gene: TRBV18; CDR3aa: CASSPALNEKLFF; CDR3nt: TGTGCCAGCTCACCGGCTTTGAATGAAAAACTGTTTTTT
j_gene: TRBJ2-7; d_gene: .; abundance: once; v_gene: TRBV7-8; CDR3aa: CASSLIMGWGEQYF; CDR3nt: TGTGCCAGCAGCTTAATAATGGGGTGGGGCGAGCAGTACTTC
j_gene: TRBJ2-7; d_gene: .; abundance: .; v_gene: TRBV28; CDR3aa: CASSLWDSHYEQYF; CDR3nt: TGTGCCAGCAGTTTATGGGACTCCCATTACGAGCAGTACTTC